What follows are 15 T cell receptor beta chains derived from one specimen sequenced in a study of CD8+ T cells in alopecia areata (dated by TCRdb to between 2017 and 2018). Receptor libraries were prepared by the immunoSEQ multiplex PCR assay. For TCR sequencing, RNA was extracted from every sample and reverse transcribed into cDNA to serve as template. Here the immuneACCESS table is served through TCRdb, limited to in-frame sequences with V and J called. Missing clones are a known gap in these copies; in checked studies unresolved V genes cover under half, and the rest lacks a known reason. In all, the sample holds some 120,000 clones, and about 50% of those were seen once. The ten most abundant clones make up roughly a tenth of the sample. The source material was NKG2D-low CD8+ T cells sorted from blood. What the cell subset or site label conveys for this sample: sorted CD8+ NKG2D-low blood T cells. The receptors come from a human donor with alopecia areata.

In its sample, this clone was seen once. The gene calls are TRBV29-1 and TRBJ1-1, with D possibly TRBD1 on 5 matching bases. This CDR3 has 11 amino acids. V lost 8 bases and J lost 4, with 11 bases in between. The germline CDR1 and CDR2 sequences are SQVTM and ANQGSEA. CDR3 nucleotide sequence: TGCAGCTATGGGGGAGGCACTGAAGCTTTCTTT. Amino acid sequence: CSYGGGTEAFF.

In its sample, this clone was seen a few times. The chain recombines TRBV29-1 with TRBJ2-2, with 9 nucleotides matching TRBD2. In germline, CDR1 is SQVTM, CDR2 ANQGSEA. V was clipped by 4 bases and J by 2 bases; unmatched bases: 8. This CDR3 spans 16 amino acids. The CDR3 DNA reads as TGCAGCGTTGGACTAGCGGAATTCTCAAACACCGGGGAGCTGTTTTTT. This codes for CSVGLAEFSNTGELFF.

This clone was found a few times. CDR3 region: CASSPRMSWQFF. For the CDR3, the DNA is TGTGCCAGCAGCCCAAGGATGTCTTGGCAGTTCTTC. The chain uses TRBV2 and TRBJ2-1; D call uncertain. Between the trimmed V and J ends, which lost 6 bases and 12 bases, there was a span of 15 bases. Germline CDR1 and CDR2: SNHLY and FYNNEI. The CDR3 runs 12 residues.

In nucleotides, the CDR3 is TGTGCCAGCAGCCGATCACTCGGGTCTCGGCTTTTTAGGGAGCAGTACTTC. Translating gives CASSRSLGSRLFREQYF. The gene calls are TRBV7-2 and TRBJ2-7; no clear D. CDR3 size: 17 residues. Germline CDR1 SGHTA, CDR2 FQGNSA. Trimming pared 5 bases from V and 7 bases from J, leaving 27 bases between.

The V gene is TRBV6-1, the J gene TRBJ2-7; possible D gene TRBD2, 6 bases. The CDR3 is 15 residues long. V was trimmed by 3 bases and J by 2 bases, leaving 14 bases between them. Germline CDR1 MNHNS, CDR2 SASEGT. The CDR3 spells CASSETGTGAYEQYF. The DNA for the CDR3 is TGTGCCAGCAGTGAGACCGGGACTGGAGCCTACGAGCAGTACTTC.

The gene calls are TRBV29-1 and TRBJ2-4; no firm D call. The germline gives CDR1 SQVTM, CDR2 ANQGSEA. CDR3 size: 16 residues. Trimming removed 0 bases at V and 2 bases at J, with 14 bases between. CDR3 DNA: TGCAGCGTTGAAGATCTCAGCGCACATTCCAAAAACATTCAGTACTTC. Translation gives CSVEDLSAHSKNIQYF.

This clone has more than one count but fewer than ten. The CDR3 DNA is TGTGCCAGCAGCGCCCCCGGGACAGGGTTCCACGAGCAGTACTTC. Protein sequence: CASSAPGTGFHEQYF. The J gene is TRBJ2-7, the V gene TRBV7-9; TRBD1 matches at 9 bases. Germline CDR1 and CDR2: SEHNR and FQNEAQ (reference sequence). Trimming at V came to 5 bases and at J to 5 bases, leaving 10 bases not matched to a gene. This CDR3 region has 15 residues.

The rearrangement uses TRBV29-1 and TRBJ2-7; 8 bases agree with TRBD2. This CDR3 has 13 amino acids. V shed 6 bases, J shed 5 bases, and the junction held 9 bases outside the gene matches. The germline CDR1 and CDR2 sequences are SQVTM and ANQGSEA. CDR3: CSVLSGIFHEQYF. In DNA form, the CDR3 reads TGCAGCGTCCTTAGCGGGATTTTCCACGAGCAGTACTTC.

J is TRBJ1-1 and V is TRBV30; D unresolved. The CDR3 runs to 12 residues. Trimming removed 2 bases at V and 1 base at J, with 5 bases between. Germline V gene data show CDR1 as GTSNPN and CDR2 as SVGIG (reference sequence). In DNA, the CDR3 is TGTGCCTGGAGTCCTACGAACACTGAAGCTTTCTTT. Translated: CAWSPTNTEAFF.

CDR3 sequence reads: CASSEVAPWFLGEQYF. The CDR3 nucleotides read TGTGCCAGCAGTGAGGTCGCTCCTTGGTTCTTGGGCGAGCAGTACTTC. The rearrangement joins TRBV2 to TRBJ2-7; D gene uncertain. Germline values: CDR1 SNHLY, CDR2 FYNNEI. There are 16 residues in the CDR3. V was cut by 3 bases and J by 6 bases, with 21 bases left in between.

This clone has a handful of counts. The CDR3 DNA reads as TGTGCCAGCACCCCCGAAGCGGGCGCATACAATGAGCAGTTCTTC. This translates into CASTPEAGAYNEQFF. J is TRBJ2-1 and V is TRBV11-2; possible D gene TRBD2, 6 bases. The germline V gene encodes CDR1 SGHAT and CDR2 FQNNGV. This CDR3 is built from 15 residues. Trimming stripped 7 bases from V and 4 bases from J, with 17 bases between.

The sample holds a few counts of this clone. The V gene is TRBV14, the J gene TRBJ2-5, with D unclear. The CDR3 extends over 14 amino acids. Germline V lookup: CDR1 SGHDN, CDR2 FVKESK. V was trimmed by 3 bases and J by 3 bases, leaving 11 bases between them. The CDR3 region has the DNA TGTGCCAGCAGCCACCGAGTTAAGGAAGAGACCCAGTACTTC. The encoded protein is CASSHRVKEETQYF. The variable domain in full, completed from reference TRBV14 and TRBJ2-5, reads EAGVTQFPSHSVIEKGQTVTLRCDPISGHDNLYWYRRVMGKEIKFLLHFVKESKQDESGMPNNRFLAERTGGTYSTLKVQPAELEDSGVYFCASSHRVKEETQYFGPGTRLLVL.

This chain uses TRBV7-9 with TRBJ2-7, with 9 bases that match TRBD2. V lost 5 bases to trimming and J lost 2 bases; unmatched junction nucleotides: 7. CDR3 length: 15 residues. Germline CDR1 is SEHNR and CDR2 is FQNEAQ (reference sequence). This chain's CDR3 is CASSLAASGAYEQYF. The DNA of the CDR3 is TGTGCCAGCAGCCTCGCAGCTAGCGGGGCCTACGAGCAGTACTTC.

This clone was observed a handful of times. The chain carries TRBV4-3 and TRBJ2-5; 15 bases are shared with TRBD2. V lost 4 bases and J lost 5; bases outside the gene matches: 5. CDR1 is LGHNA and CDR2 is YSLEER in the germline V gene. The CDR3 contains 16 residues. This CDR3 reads CASSLSGTSGGETQYF. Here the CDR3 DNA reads TGCGCCAGCAGCCTCTCCGGGACTAGCGGGGGGGAGACCCAGTACTTC.

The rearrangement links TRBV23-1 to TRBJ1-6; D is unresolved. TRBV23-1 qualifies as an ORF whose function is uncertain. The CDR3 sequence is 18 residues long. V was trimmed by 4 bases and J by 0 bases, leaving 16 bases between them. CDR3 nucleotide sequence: TGCGCCAGCAGTCCGTCGAAGGACTGCCTCTCCTATAATTCACCCCTCCACTTT. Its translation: CASSPSKDCLSYNSPLHF.